This TCR beta chain was documented in a study of T-cell reconstitution after alpha-beta-depleted transplantation in children. Findings and limits, study-wide: After transplant, at about two months, alpha-beta T cells were reportedly derived from several hundred expanded graft clones. T-cell counts and diversity were attributed mostly to newly produced T cells one year after transplant.

The CDR3 is made up of 18 amino acids. CDR1 DFQATT and CDR2 SNEGSKA come from the germline V gene (reference sequence). V was trimmed by 1 base and J by 0 bases, leaving 19 bases between them. As to this clonotype: Its antigen is undetermined.

Preparation of the TCRbeta library involved a method that used unique molecular identifiers. MiXCR, applied by TCRdb to the PCR reads, yields one record per CDR3 protein. This repertoire shows about 980,000 distinct CDR3 sequences, roughly 29% found once; its top ten account for roughly 27%. This TCR was sampled from a boy in the first two years of life who had a stem cell transplant for SCID, so the T cells may come from the graft donor. J is TRBJ2-1 and V is TRBV20-1; D is possibly TRBD2 (6 bases). The sample in question was PBMCs, mostly from graft donor cells, obtained 360 days after TCRalphabeta/CD19-depleted stem cell transplant. The CDR3 sequence: CSARVPPGSVSSYNEQFF. The CDR3, as DNA: TGCAGTGCTAGAGTACCCCCCGGGAGTGTGAGCTCCTACAATGAGCAGTTCTTC.